A selection of T cell receptor beta chains follows, all from one sample in a study of ipilimumab plus nivolumab after autologous stem cell transplantation. Data came from immunoSEQ multiplex PCR; TCRdb stores just in-frame clones and leaves some out. The sample has tens of thousands of clones, approximately 83% seen once; the top ten hold about 2.2%. This sample comprised PBMCs, obtained in a trial of ipilimumab plus nivolumab as post-transplant consolidation. The receptors come from a male donor with diffuse large B-cell lymphoma. CDR3s include the opening cysteine and the closing phenylalanine or tryptophan. The D gene is left open where the match is weak. A clone size is listed for some rows: how often the clone was seen (once, few, many), or a class if it is expanded.

D,size,V,J,CDR3,DNA
NA,few,TRBV5-6,TRBJ1-6,CASSFRDRLSPLHF,TGTGCCAGCAGCTTCCGTGACAGGTTATCACCCCTCCACTTT
TRBD2,NA,TRBV10-2,TRBJ2-2,CASRELADTGELFF,TGCGCCAGCAGGGAACTAGCGGACACCGGGGAGCTGTTTTTT
NA,NA,TRBV19,TRBJ1-6,CASRGSVNSPLHF,TGTGCCAGTAGAGGTTCGGTTAATTCACCCCTCCACTTT
NA,NA,TRBV6-5,TRBJ1-1,CASSRKGEGTEAFF,TGTGCCAGCAGTCGAAAGGGAGAGGGCACTGAAGCTTTCTTT
NA,NA,TRBV30,TRBJ1-6,CALSSRSSYNSPLHF,TGTGCCTTGAGCAGCAGGAGCTCCTATAATTCACCCCTCCACTTT
NA,NA,TRBV4-1,TRBJ1-1,CASSRHEANTEAFF,TGCGCCAGCAGCCGGCACGAGGCGAACACTGAAGCTTTCTTT
TRBD2,NA,TRBV9,TRBJ2-7,CASSVGGGNSYEQYF,TGTGCCAGCAGCGTAGGCGGGGGAAACTCCTACGAGCAGTACTTC
NA,NA,TRBV11-2,TRBJ2-1,CASSLERAGGEQFF,TGTGCCAGCAGCTTAGAGCGGGCTGGGGGTGAGCAGTTCTTC
TRBD2,NA,TRBV5-4,TRBJ2-3,CASSLAIAGGDTQYF,TGTGCCAGCAGCTTGGCGATAGCGGGGGGGGATACGCAGTATTTT
TRBD1,NA,TRBV7-8,TRBJ2-5,CASSLAGTGVETQYF,TGTGCCAGCAGCTTAGCGGGGACAGGGGTTGAGACCCAGTACTTC
NA,NA,TRBV27,TRBJ2-1,CASSGIERFYNEQFF,TGTGCCAGCAGCGGCATTGAGCGTTTTTACAATGAGCAGTTCTTC
NA,few,TRBV6-6,TRBJ1-2,CASSYEGYNGYTF,TGTGCCAGCAGTTACGAAGGGTACAATGGCTACACCTTC
TRBD1,NA,TRBV14,TRBJ1-4,CASSRRTGGDEKLFF,TGTGCCAGCAGCCGCCGGACAGGGGGTGATGAAAAACTGTTTTTT
NA,NA,TRBV11-2,TRBJ2-3,CASTPTRYTDTQYF,TGTGCCAGCACCCCGACTAGATACACAGATACGCAGTATTTT
TRBD1,NA,TRBV7-2,TRBJ2-5,CASSPYGQGETQYF,TGTGCCAGCAGCCCATACGGACAGGGGGAGACCCAGTACTTC
TRBD1,NA,TRBV7-9,TRBJ2-7,CASSSQGSGEQYF,TGTGCCAGCAGCTCACAGGGGTCCGGCGAGCAGTACTTC
NA,few,TRBV5-4,TRBJ1-1,CASSLSSGVGDEAFF,TGTGCCAGCAGCTTGTCTTCAGGAGTCGGGGATGAAGCTTTCTTT
TRBD1,few,TRBV7-2,TRBJ2-2,CASRAPGQGFFRELFF,TGTGCCAGCAGGGCCCCGGGACAGGGATTCTTCCGGGAGCTGTTTTTT
NA,NA,TRBV5-1,TRBJ2-7,CASSPAWDGGVYEQYF,TGCGCCAGCAGCCCAGCGTGGGACGGAGGGGTCTACGAGCAGTACTTC
TRBD1,NA,TRBV19,TRBJ1-2,CASSTPGTGGYGYTF,TGTGCCAGTAGTACTCCCGGGACAGGGGGCTATGGCTACACCTTC
NA,NA,TRBV18,TRBJ2-1,CASSSSYRDNEQFF,TGTGCCAGCTCCTCGTCTTACCGGGACAATGAGCAGTTCTTC
TRBD1,NA,TRBV29-1,TRBJ2-2,CSVVGQGASGELFF,TGCAGCGTTGTGGGACAGGGGGCCTCCGGGGAGCTGTTTTTT
NA,NA,TRBV7-9,TRBJ1-3,CASSFQGAGNTIYF,TGTGCCAGCAGCTTTCAGGGTGCTGGAAACACCATATATTTT
TRBD1,NA,TRBV7-9,TRBJ1-2,CASSTTGDYGYTF,TGTGCCAGCAGCACAACAGGGGACTATGGCTACACCTTC
NA,once,TRBV4-3,TRBJ2-7,CASSQVLKGFHEQYF,TGCGCCAGCAGCCAAGTGTTAAAGGGGTTCCACGAGCAGTACTTC
NA,NA,TRBV4-3,TRBJ2-3,CASSQELGWVDTQYF,TGCGCCAGCAGCCAAGAACTGGGGTGGGTTGATACGCAGTATTTT
TRBD2,NA,TRBV15,TRBJ2-3,CATATGTSGISTDTQYF,TGTGCCACGGCTACCGGGACTAGCGGCATTAGCACAGATACGCAGTATTTT
TRBD1,NA,TRBV6-6,TRBJ1-6,CASSSGQVDSPLHF,TGTGCCAGCAGTTCGGGACAGGTCGATTCACCCCTCCACTTT
TRBD1,NA,TRBV6-5,TRBJ1-2,CASRQGRGGYTF,TGTGCCAGCCGACAGGGAAGAGGCGGCTACACCTTC
NA,NA,TRBV7-2,TRBJ2-1,CASSLSSAIDNEQFF,TGTGCCAGCAGCTTATCTTCGGCGATCGACAATGAGCAGTTCTTC
NA,few,TRBV12-5,TRBJ1-1,CASGLVGGRRTEAFF,TGTGCTAGTGGTTTGGTTGGAGGGAGGAGGACTGAAGCTTTCTTT
NA,NA,TRBV27,TRBJ2-1,CASILSLRGHNEQFF,TGTGCCAGCATTCTTTCACTACGGGGGCACAATGAGCAGTTCTTC
NA,NA,TRBV21-1,TRBJ1-5,CASSRPGQGSQPQHF,TGTGCCAGCAGCAGGCCCGGACAGGGGAGTCAGCCCCAGCATTTT
NA,NA,TRBV7-8,TRBJ1-6,CASSQLSAYNSPLHF,TGTGCCAGCAGCCAACTGTCAGCGTATAATTCACCCCTCCACTTT
NA,NA,TRBV2,TRBJ1-4,CASSRLRNEKLFF,TGTGCCAGCAGTCGGCTGAGAAATGAAAAACTGTTTTTT
NA,NA,TRBV2,TRBJ1-1,CASSEVMGGTEAFF,TGTGCCAGCAGTGAAGTGATGGGGGGAACTGAAGCTTTCTTT
NA,NA,TRBV7-2,TRBJ1-5,CASSSPPGNQPQHF,TGTGCCAGCAGCTCCCCCCCGGGGAATCAGCCCCAGCATTTT
TRBD1,NA,TRBV6-5,TRBJ1-2,CASWDSQIYGYTF,TGTGCCAGCTGGGACAGCCAGATCTATGGCTACACCTTC
NA,NA,TRBV9,TRBJ2-7,CASSPHAQPSYEQYF,TGTGCCAGCAGCCCCCATGCCCAGCCCTCCTACGAGCAGTACTTC
TRBD2,NA,TRBV6-6,TRBJ2-7,CASSPRLAGYYEQYF,TGTGCCAGCAGTCCACGGTTAGCGGGGTACTACGAGCAGTACTTC
NA,NA,TRBV30,TRBJ1-5,CAWSGGLSNQPQHF,TGTGCCTGGAGTGGCGGATTAAGCAATCAGCCCCAGCATTTT
NA,NA,TRBV5-4,TRBJ2-5,CASSLAQRQETQYF,TGTGCCAGCAGCTTGGCCCAGCGCCAAGAGACCCAGTACTTC
TRBD1,NA,TRBV14,TRBJ2-1,CASSKGYGTGVYNEQFF,TGTGCCAGCAGCAAAGGGTACGGGACAGGGGTATACAATGAGCAGTTCTTC
NA,few,TRBV12-5,TRBJ1-5,CASGLGHHSNQPQHF,TGTGCTAGTGGTTTGGGACACCATAGCAATCAGCCCCAGCATTTT
NA,NA,TRBV5-6,TRBJ2-5,CASSLVTGTETQYF,TGTGCCAGCAGCTTGGTGACGGGAACCGAGACCCAGTACTTC
NA,NA,TRBV10-2,TRBJ2-7,CASRPLGEGSYEQYF,TGCGCCAGCAGACCCCTGGGGGAAGGCTCCTACGAGCAGTACTTC
TRBD2,NA,TRBV7-2,TRBJ2-5,CASSSPTSRETQYF,TGTGCCAGCAGCTCCCCGACTAGCCGGGAGACCCAGTACTTC
NA,few,TRBV7-6,TRBJ2-1,CASSSRGRDSGNEQFF,TGTGCCAGCAGCTCACGTGGGCGGGACAGCGGCAATGAGCAGTTCTTC
TRBD1,NA,TRBV5-1,TRBJ2-7,CASSETTTGYEQYF,TGCGCCAGCAGCGAAACTACGACAGGGTACGAGCAGTACTTC
NA,few,TRBV30,TRBJ1-3,CAWSSTAGNTIYF,TGTGCCTGGAGTTCTACAGCTGGAAACACCATATATTTT
NA,NA,TRBV6-1,TRBJ1-3,CASSDFGGGRLSGNTIYF,TGTGCCAGCAGTGATTTTGGTGGCGGCAGACTCTCTGGAAACACCATATATTTT
TRBD2,NA,TRBV4-3,TRBJ2-1,CASSQEAAGGAYNEQFF,TGCGCCAGCAGCCAAGAGGCGGCCGGGGGGGCTTACAATGAGCAGTTCTTC